This T cell receptor beta chain came from a study of T cells after yellow fever vaccination. A remark on this clonotype: Antigen: not known.

V was pared by 4 bases and J by 3 bases, with 17 bases between. Germline CDR1 and CDR2: MDHEN and SYDVKM. There are 16 residues in the CDR3. Study outcomes and limitations: Detected again after the booster were most primary-vaccination clones, at 96% CD4 and approximately 90% CD8.

It was through 5'RACE template switching that TCR cDNA was made, with a universal primer site and UMIs added. Each CDR3 protein gets one entry after TCRdb re-called the 5' RACE reads with MiXCR. The sample shows 300,000 to 350,000 distinct CDR3 sequences, about 10% of them seen only once. Sample: CD4+ T cells sorted from PBMCs, taken 45 days after the yellow fever booster vaccination. This clonotype originated in a young man who received the YFV17D yellow fever vaccine. V gene TRBV28 combines with J gene TRBJ2-3, with a weak D call TRBD1 (5 bases). CDR3 sequence (DNA): TGTGCCAGCAGTTCCCCTTCGACAGCCGGGACAGATACGCAGTATTTT. Its protein product is CASSSPSTAGTDTQYF.